This T cell receptor (beta chain) was observed in a study of circulating CD8 cells and anti-PD-1 response in melanoma. Across the whole study: Every 2 weeks, patients got 3 mg/kg nivolumab intravenously.

In germline, CDR1 is LNHDA, CDR2 SQIVND (reference sequence). This CDR3 region has 14 residues. V lost 6 bases, J lost 10 bases, and 9 bases stayed unmatched. Concerning this clonotype itself: No antigen is known for it.

Each library started from roughly 16 ng of total RNA using the QIAseq Immune Repertoire TCR panel. TCRdb re-called the reads with MiXCR, one entry per CDR3 protein. The sample yields 1,300 or so distinct CDR3 sequences, about 7.4% seen once. From live CD3+CD8+TCRalphabeta+ cells, four PD-1 and/or TIGIT subsets were sorted. Study-level results: Most experiments lacked replicates. DNEG was most diverse; TIGIT repertoires were least diverse.

Sample: CD8+ T cells from PBMCs, taken at baseline or after one month of anti-PD-1 therapy (not recorded which). The chain links TRBV19 to TRBJ1-4; 9 bases agree with TRBD1. The clonotype comes from a human donor with melanoma. CDR3 nucleotide sequence: TGTGCCAGTAGACCCGGGACAGGGAGAGGAAAACTGTTTTTT. Its translation is CASRPGTGRGKLFF.